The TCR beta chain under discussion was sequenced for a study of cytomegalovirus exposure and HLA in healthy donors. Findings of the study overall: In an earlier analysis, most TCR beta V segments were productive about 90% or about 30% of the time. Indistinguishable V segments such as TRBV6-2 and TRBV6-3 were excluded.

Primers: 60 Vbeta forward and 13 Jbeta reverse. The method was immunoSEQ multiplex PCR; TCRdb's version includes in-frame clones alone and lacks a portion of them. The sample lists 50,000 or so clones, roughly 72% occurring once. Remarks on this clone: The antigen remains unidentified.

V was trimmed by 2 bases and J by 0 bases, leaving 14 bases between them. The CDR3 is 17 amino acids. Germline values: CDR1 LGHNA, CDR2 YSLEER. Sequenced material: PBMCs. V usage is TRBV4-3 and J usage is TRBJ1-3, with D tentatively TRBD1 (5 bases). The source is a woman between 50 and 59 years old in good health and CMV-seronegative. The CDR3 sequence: CASSQKSGGISGNTIYF. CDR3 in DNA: TGCGCCAGCAGCCAAAAGAGCGGGGGGATCTCTGGAAACACCATATATTTT.